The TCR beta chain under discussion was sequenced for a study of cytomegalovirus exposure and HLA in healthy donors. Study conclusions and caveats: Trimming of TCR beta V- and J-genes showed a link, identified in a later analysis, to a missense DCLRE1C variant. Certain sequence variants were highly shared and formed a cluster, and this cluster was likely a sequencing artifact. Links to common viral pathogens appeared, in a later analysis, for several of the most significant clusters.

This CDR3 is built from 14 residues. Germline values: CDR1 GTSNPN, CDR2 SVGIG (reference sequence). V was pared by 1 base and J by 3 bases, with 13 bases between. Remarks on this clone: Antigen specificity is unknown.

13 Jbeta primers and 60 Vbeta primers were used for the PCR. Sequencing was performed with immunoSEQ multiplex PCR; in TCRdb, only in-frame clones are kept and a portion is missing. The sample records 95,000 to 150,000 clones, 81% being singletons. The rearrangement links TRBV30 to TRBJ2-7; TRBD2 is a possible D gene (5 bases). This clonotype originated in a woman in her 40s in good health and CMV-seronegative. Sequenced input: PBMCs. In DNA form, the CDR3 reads TGTGCCTGGAGTGGTGACTATGACGGCTACGAGCAGTACTTC. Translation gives CAWSGDYDGYEQYF. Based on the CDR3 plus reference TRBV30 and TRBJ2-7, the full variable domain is SQTIHQWPATLVQPVGSPLSLECTVEGTSNPNLYWYRQAAGRGLQLLFYSVGIGQISSEVPQNLSASRPQDRQFILSSKKLLLSDSGFYLCAWSGDYDGYEQYFGPGTRLTVT.